This TCR beta chain appears in the sequencing data of a study of breast tumors, draining lymph nodes, adjacent tissues listed by TCRdb under 2016. Notes on the research overall: Breast cancer patients provided tumor, adjacent nontumor tissue and axillary lymph nodes, and the study compared the TCR beta repertoires across these three sources. In human breast cancer, the study set out to evaluate how tumor, surrounding tissue and draining lymph node repertoires relate to one another and whether T cells may move between these sites.

This clonotype has more than one count but fewer than ten. Its antigen is still unknown. It has no much larger one-base neighbor in the sample; base qualities were not kept. Trimming accounts for 2 bases at V and 5 bases at J, while the number of junction bases matched to no gene is 4. CDR1 is given as LGHDT and CDR2 as YNNKEL, both from the germline V gene (reference sequence). The CDR3 goes from the cysteine to the phenylalanine over 16 residues. Of all the DNA, just the CDR3 is kept, 48 bases in frame from base 1. Lymph node samples were obtained from the axillary draining lymph nodes of breast cancer patients. Overall study outcomes, separate from this receptor: The study presented the conclusion that tumor T cells originate in lymph nodes as consistent with a hypothesis, not as something directly demonstrated. A scenario in which most tumor T cells derive from the lymph node and then expand within tumor tissue was judged to be consistent with the data. T-cell repertoire diversity in tumors was found to be lower than in lymph nodes but higher than in nontumor tissue, and preferential V and J gene usage was observed. In luminal-like breast cancer, tumor and nontumor tissue repertoires resembled each other significantly more than in basal-like breast cancer.

The reads were generated on an Illumina HiSeq 2000. TCR beta chain libraries were generated through multiplex PCR amplification. High-throughput sequencing was used to analyze the amplified TCR beta chain products. The raw public reads went through TCRdb reprocessing: fastp at Q25, MiXCR clone calling, in-frame beta chains kept. Rows with a matching CDR3 protein are joined into one entry that keeps the most common DNA and genes. Here the sample has 100,000 to 150,000 distinct CDR3 sequences; 20% to 25% occur a single time. More than 2.5% of the sample lies in the top ten. The sequenced sample was axillary lymph node tissue. The chain couples TRBV3-1 to TRBJ2-1; TRBD2 lines up with 12 middle nucleotides. This receptor was obtained from a female donor with breast cancer. Some clones in this sample may be carry-over from other donors' samples. CDR3 reads: CASSQPRLAGDNEQFF. The nucleotide sequence is given as TGTGCCAGCAGCCAACCGAGACTAGCGGGAGACAATGAGCAGTTCTTC.